The clone carrying this TCR beta chain was observed once. Its antigen remains unidentified. Clones were read by immunoSEQ multiplex PCR, and TCRdb kept only the in-frame ones, dropping some. The top ten hold around 4.8% of the sample, which has roughly 58,000 clones, about four fifths seen once. This specimen belongs to a study of T cells in localized non-small cell lung cancer. Points from the study as a whole: Higher blood T cell density went with longer overall survival. Only one tumor region went through sequencing, so heterogeneity may still be there. Uninvolved adjacent lung had more T cell clonality than any other tissue, topping tumor.

Trimming stripped 3 bases from V and 2 bases from J, with 16 bases between. The CDR3 is made up of 16 amino acids. Germline V gene lookup returns CDR1 SGHTA and CDR2 FQGNSA. V usage is TRBV7-2 and J usage is TRBJ2-5; maybe TRBD2 (6 bases). The sequence derives from a man between 35 and 75 years old with stage II lung adenocarcinoma. Specimen: PBMCs, collected before any cancer treatment. The CDR3 sequence: CASSLFGVAEQETQYF. DNA of the CDR3: TGTGCCAGCAGCTTGTTCGGGGTAGCGGAGCAAGAGACCCAGTACTTC.